The clone carrying this T cell receptor beta chain was recorded at least ten times. Per the original data handling: Reference gene primer amplification in the assay estimated nucleated cell counts. Sequencing was performed with immunoSEQ multiplex PCR; in TCRdb, only in-frame clones are kept and a portion is missing. Clonal size and the V and J genes are those of that table, whereas D and trimming came from the DNA. There are fewer than 650,000 clones in the sample; roughly nine tenths occur only once, and roughly 8% lies in the top ten. These data come from a study of blood T cell repertoires in COVID-19. Study summary: Acute-phase and convalescent COVID-19 samples originated in the United States, Italy and Spain. PBMCs, B-cell-depleted T cells, or T cells were the source of the cDNA or gDNA that made up the material.

Seattle patients were enrolled during active infection and followed longitudinally. In germline, CDR1 is LNHDA, CDR2 SQIVND (reference sequence). This CDR3 region has 11 residues. The V gene lost 9 bases and the J gene lost 6 bases, with 12 bases spanning the gap. This chain joins TRBV19 and TRBJ2-7; D possibly corresponds to TRBD2 (6 bases). The TCR originated in a woman between 50 and 59 years old with COVID-19, enrolled during active disease. Sequenced: peripheral blood. The CDR3 sequence is CARRIGGEQYF. The CDR3 region has the DNA TGTGCCAGACGGATCGGGGGCGAGCAGTACTTC.